These 27 T cell receptor beta chains originate from one sample sequenced in a study of Graves' ophthalmopathy and Graves' hyperthyroidism. Amplification from RNA transcripts yielded the TCR beta CDR3 regions. An initial RT-PCR round employing HTBI primers preceded a second-round multiplex PCR. MiXCR, applied by TCRdb to the multiplex PCR reads, yields one record per CDR3 protein. The profile covers 740,000 or so distinct CDR3 sequences, with approximately 40% appearing a single time and roughly 46% taken by the ten largest. Sequencing was carried out using peripheral blood. Receptors were obtained from an adult man with Graves' ophthalmopathy.

This clonotype occurred many times. The gene calls are TRBV2 and TRBJ2-7; no clear D gene. V lost 3 bases and J lost 0, with 6 bases in between. The CDR3 loop spans 13 amino acids. Germline assignment: CDR1 SNHLY and CDR2 FYNNEI. CDR3 sequence reads: CASSEDLSYEQYF. The CDR3, as DNA: TGTGCCAGCAGTGAGGACCTCTCCTACGAGCAGTACTTC.

The chain carries TRBV2 and TRBJ2-5, with no clear D. Trimming took 4 bases from V and 2 from J, leaving 8 bases between them. CDR3 length: 13 amino acids. The germline gives CDR1 SNHLY, CDR2 FYNNEI. CDR3 DNA: TGTGCCAGCAGTGGCGTGGGACAAGAGACCCAGTACTTC. Translated: CASSGVGQETQYF.

The V gene is TRBV12-3 or TRBV12-4, the J gene TRBJ1-4; D uncertain. This CDR3 contains 13 residues. Trimming stripped 7 bases from V and 8 bases from J, with 14 bases between. CDR3 nucleotides: TGTGCCAGCACAGGCAACTCCGGCGAAAAACTGTTTTTT. It translates to CASTGNSGEKLFF.

Points on this clonotype: No conserved phenylalanine or tryptophan is present at the end of the CDR3, so a read error is the likely explanation. This rearrangement joins TRBV29-1 to TRBJ2-7; D assignment may be TRBD1 or TRBD2 (5 bases each). V was shortened by 6 bases and J by 6 bases, with 21 bases between the two germline ends. The CDR3 consists of 14 residues. Germline assignment: CDR1 SQVTM and CDR2 ANQGSEA. The CDR3 is CSVGTDTTCVEQYL. CDR3 bases: TGCAGCGTGGGGACGGATACTACCTGCGTCGAGCAGTACCTC.

The table lists this clonotype with many counts. V usage is TRBV7-9 and J usage is TRBJ2-2, with TRBD1 identical over 8 bases. V dropped 5 bases and J dropped 4; count of bases not matched to a gene: 6. This CDR3 has 15 residues. Germline CDR1 reads SEHNR; CDR2 reads FQNEAQ (reference sequence). The CDR3 is CASSPGQGTTGELFF. The CDR3 DNA sequence: TGTGCCAGCAGCCCCGGACAGGGAACCACCGGGGAGCTGTTTTTT.

This sequence joins TRBV2 and TRBJ2-5, with unresolved D. In germline, CDR1 is SNHLY, CDR2 FYNNEI. Trimming removed 9 bases from V and 5 bases from J, with 13 bases in between. This CDR3 spans 12 amino acids. The DNA for the CDR3 is TGTGCCAGGAGTTGGGATGTGGAGACCCAGTACTTC. Encoded protein: CARSWDVETQYF.

J is TRBJ1-2 and V is TRBV29-1; the D gene is possibly TRBD1 (6 bases). The CDR3 loop spans 14 amino acids. V shed 8 bases and J shed 4 bases, with 20 bases lying between them. Germline loops: CDR1 SQVTM, CDR2 ANQGSEA. CDR3 sequence reads: CSTPTPQGAYGYTF. The CDR3 DNA follows: TGCAGCACCCCTACGCCACAGGGAGCCTATGGCTACACCTTC.

In this sample, this clonotype turned up many times. The rearrangement uses TRBV20-1 and TRBJ1-2, with TRBD1 matching 8 bases. Germline V gene sequence: CDR1 DFQATT, CDR2 SNEGSKA (reference sequence). V lost 3 bases, J lost 6 bases, and 12 bases stayed unmatched. This CDR3 spans 15 amino acids. The CDR3 loop reads CSASDQGQGSHGYTF. CDR3 bases: TGCAGTGCTAGTGATCAAGGACAGGGATCGCATGGCTACACCTTC.

In its sample, this clonotype was seen many times. The chain is built from TRBV7-9 and TRBJ1-2; D is uncertain. CDR1 is SEHNR, CDR2 FQNEAQ, per germline (reference sequence). V shed 2 bases and J shed 3 bases, with 7 bases lying between them. This CDR3 is 13 amino acids long. CDR3 in DNA: TGTGCCAGCAGCTTAAGGGCCGACTATGGCTACACCTTC. It translates to CASSLRADYGYTF.

As concerns this clonotype: It is unclear where the CDR3 begins or ends on the DNA, so no DNA is shown, and the CDR3 is as TCRdb lists it. The chain uses TRBV10-3 and TRBJ1-2; the table's D call TRBD1 went unverified against the DNA. The CDR3 comprises 14 residues, both ends counted. CDR1 and CDR2 from the germline V gene are ENHRY and SYGVKD. The CDR3 reads CAICAWMISGGYTF.

The chain is built from TRBV7-2 and TRBJ2-7; D is ambiguous. Germline V CDR1 and CDR2: SGHTA, FQGNSA. This CDR3 comprises 16 residues. V was trimmed by 5 bases and J by 0 bases, leaving 17 bases between them. CDR3 amino acids: CASSPRETQSSYEQYF. The CDR3 nucleotides read TGTGCCAGCAGCCCTCGCGAGACCCAGAGCTCCTACGAGCAGTACTTC.

The V and J genes are TRBV15 and TRBJ1-3; D might be TRBD1 (5 bases). The germline CDR1 and CDR2 sequences are LNHNV and YYDKDF (reference sequence). The CDR3 totals 16 residues. The germline V and J ends were trimmed by 5 bases and 1 base, with 15 bases remaining between them. CDR3 protein: CATSARDPASGNTIYF. The CDR3 bases are TGTGCCACCAGCGCTCGGGACCCCGCGTCTGGAAACACCATATATTTT.

About this clonotype itself: A read error may be the cause here, since a much bigger clone is one base away. CDR3 in DNA: TGTGCCATCAGTCAGGACACGTACACTGAAGCTTTCTTT. Encoded protein: CAISQDTYTEAFF. The chain uses TRBV10-3 and TRBJ1-1, with D tentatively TRBD1 (5 bases). The CDR3 has 13 residues. Between the trimmed V and J ends, which lost 5 bases and 3 bases, there was a span of 10 bases. Germline CDR1 is ENHRY and CDR2 is SYGVKD.

The chain has TRBV25-1 and TRBJ2-7; weak D call: TRBD1 (6 bases). V was clipped by 6 bases and J by 0 bases, with 18 bases between them. From germline, CDR1 is MGHDK and CDR2 SYGVNS. The CDR3 loop spans 16 amino acids. The CDR3 sequence: CASSQRPDRYSYEQYF. CDR3 coding DNA: TGTGCCAGCAGCCAACGCCCGGACAGATACTCCTACGAGCAGTACTTC.

In its sample, this clonotype was seen many times. The rearrangement uses TRBV7-8 and TRBJ1-4, with D uncertain. CDR1 SGHVS and CDR2 FQNEAQ come from the germline V gene. The CDR3 length is 16 residues. V shed 1 base and J shed 7 bases, with 16 bases lying between them. The CDR3 nucleotides read TGTGCCAGCAGCTTAGGCGAGGGCCTAGGTGGTGAAAAACTGTTTTTT. Translating gives CASSLGEGLGGEKLFF.

The chain recombines TRBV10-3 with TRBJ2-2; 9 nucleotides line up with TRBD2. CDR3 length: 18 residues. Germline V gives CDR1 ENHRY, CDR2 SYGVKD. V was clipped by 0 bases and J by 2 bases; unmatched bases: 7. The CDR3 reads CAISESSGRRSNTGELFF. CDR3 DNA sequence: TGTGCCATCAGTGAGTCCAGCGGGAGGAGATCAAACACCGGGGAGCTGTTTTTT.

The table lists this clonotype with many counts. The chain carries TRBV2 and TRBJ1-5; D not resolved. Germline-derived CDR1 and CDR2 are SNHLY and FYNNEI. The germline V and J ends were trimmed by 6 bases and 4 bases, with 13 bases remaining between them. This CDR3 has 14 amino acids. The CDR3 region is CASSRTTANQPQHF. As DNA, the CDR3 is TGTGCCAGCAGCCGGACCACAGCTAATCAGCCCCAGCATTTT.

The rearrangement joins TRBV5-1 to TRBJ1-2; 9 bases are a match to TRBD1. V lost 7 bases and J lost 3; bases outside the gene matches: 13. The CDR3 sequence is 16 residues long. The germline gives CDR1 SGHRS, CDR2 YFSETQ. CDR3 loop: CASGQDRDRVHYGYTF. The CDR3 coding sequence is TGCGCCAGCGGCCAAGACCGGGACAGGGTCCACTATGGCTACACCTTC.

The chain couples TRBV7-9 to TRBJ2-7; D possibly corresponds to TRBD2 (5 bases). The V gene's germline CDR1 is SEHNR and CDR2 FQNEAQ (reference sequence). V lost 5 bases, J lost 0 bases, and 11 bases lay in between. CDR3 size: 14 residues. The CDR3 region is CASSQRVPSYEQYV. DNA of the CDR3: TGTGCCAGCAGCCAGAGGGTCCCCTCCTACGAGCAGTACGTC.

This clonotype came up a few times. The rearrangement joins TRBV7-2 to TRBJ1-5; D ambiguous. Germline CDR1 reads SGHTA; CDR2 reads FQGNSA. V was clipped by 4 bases and J by 0 bases, with 7 bases between them. This CDR3 has 14 amino acids. In DNA, the CDR3 is TGTGCCAGCAGCTCCTTTAATAGCAATCAGCCCCAGCATTTT. Protein product: CASSSFNSNQPQHF. Complete variable domain (other parts from reference TRBV7-2 and TRBJ1-5): GAGVSQSPSNKVTEKGKDVELRCDPISGHTALYWYRQSLGQGLEFLIYFQGNSAPDKSGLPSDRFSAERTGGSVSTLTIQRTQQEDSAVYLCASSSFNSNQPQHFGDGTRLSIL.

In this sample, this clonotype turned up a few times. The chain carries TRBV20-1 and TRBJ2-5, with 14 bases fitting TRBD2. Germline CDR1 DFQATT, CDR2 SNEGSKA (reference sequence). The CDR3 has 16 residues. The V and J ends lost 5 bases and 4 bases, in that order; junction bases with no gene match: 9. The CDR3 sequence: CSALGLAGVERETQYF. CDR3 in DNA: TGCAGTGCTCTGGGACTAGCGGGAGTGGAGAGAGAGACCCAGTACTTC.

The V call is TRBV20-1, the J call TRBJ1-6; D is ambiguous. This CDR3 is built from 14 residues. The germline CDR1 and CDR2 sequences are DFQATT and SNEGSKA (reference sequence). Trimming pared 3 bases from V and 0 bases from J, leaving 6 bases between. CDR3 protein: CSASSSSYNSPLHF. The CDR3 DNA reads as TGCAGTGCTAGTTCCAGCTCCTATAATTCACCCCTCCACTTT.

This clonotype was picked up a small number of times. This chain links TRBV2 with TRBJ1-2; the D gene is possibly TRBD1 (5 bases). V gave up 6 bases and J gave up 4 bases, with 15 bases separating them. CDR1 is SNHLY and CDR2 is FYNNEI in the germline V gene. The CDR3 runs to 14 residues. The CDR3 sequence is CASSPTAWGYGYTF. CDR3 bases: TGTGCCAGCAGCCCGACAGCCTGGGGCTATGGCTACACCTTC.

A word on this clonotype: One base away lies a much larger clone, so this may be a sequencing read error. The gene calls are TRBV20-1 and TRBJ2-7; the D gene is possibly TRBD1 (6 bases). The V end lost 4 bases, the J end lost 5 bases, and 9 bases lay between the germline ends. CDR3 length: 11 amino acids. The V gene's germline CDR1 is DFQATT and CDR2 SNEGSKA (reference sequence). For the CDR3, the DNA is TGCAGTGCTAAGACAGGCCACGAGCAGTACTTC. Translated, it gives CSAKTGHEQYF.

V and J are TRBV19 and TRBJ1-1; D not certain. The germline CDR1 and CDR2 sequences are LNHDA and SQIVND (reference sequence). The CDR3 length is 12 residues. V was trimmed by 5 bases and J by 9 bases, leaving 13 bases between them. The chain's CDR3 is CASSVDEGQAFF. Written as DNA, the CDR3 is TGTGCCAGTAGTGTCGATGAAGGCCAAGCTTTCTTT.

This clonotype was counted many times. The rearrangement uses TRBV7-8 and TRBJ1-1; D gene ambiguous. Germline V CDR1 and CDR2: SGHVS, FQNEAQ. Trimming cost V 5 bases and J 10 bases, with 8 bases left between them. The CDR3 runs to 10 residues. The CDR3 protein is CASSPLRAFF. The CDR3, as DNA: TGTGCCAGCAGCCCCCTAAGAGCTTTCTTT.

As DNA, the CDR3 is TGTGCCAGCAGTGATAGTGCCGGGGACGGGAAAGAGACCCAGTACTTC. Amino acid sequence: CASSDSAGDGKETQYF. This sequence joins TRBV25-1 and TRBJ2-5; either TRBD1 or TRBD2 may supply D (5 bases each). The CDR3 loop spans 16 amino acids. Per the germline V gene, CDR1 is MGHDK and CDR2 is SYGVNS. Deletions cut 3 bases from V and 3 bases from J, with 17 bases between.